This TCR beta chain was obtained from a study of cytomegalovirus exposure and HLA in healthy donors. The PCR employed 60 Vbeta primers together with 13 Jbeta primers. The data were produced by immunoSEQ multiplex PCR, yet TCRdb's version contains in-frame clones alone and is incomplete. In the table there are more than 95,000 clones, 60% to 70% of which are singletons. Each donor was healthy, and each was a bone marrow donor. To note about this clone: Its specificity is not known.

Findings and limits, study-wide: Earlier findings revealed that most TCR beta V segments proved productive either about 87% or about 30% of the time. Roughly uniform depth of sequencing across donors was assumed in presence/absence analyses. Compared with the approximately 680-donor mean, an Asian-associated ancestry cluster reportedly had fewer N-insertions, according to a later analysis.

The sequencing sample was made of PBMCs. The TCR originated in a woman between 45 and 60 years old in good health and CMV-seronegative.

The CDR3 DNA sequence: TGTGCCAGCAGTGGAGTTAAGGGAGCAGGAGAGACCCAGTACTTC. This encodes CASSGVKGAGETQYF. The gene calls are TRBV6-1 and TRBJ2-5, with D maybe TRBD2 (5 bases). The V end lost 4 bases, the J end lost 4 bases, and 16 bases lay between the germline ends. The CDR3 has 15 amino acids. In germline, CDR1 is MNHNS, CDR2 SASEGT.